These 17 T cell receptor beta chains were all obtained from the same sample, sequenced in a study of T cells in Graves' hyperthyroidism and ophthalmopathy. It was RNA transcripts that yielded the amplified TCR beta CDR3 regions. The primer set for the first-round RT-PCR of the TCR CDR3 was HTBI. TCRdb processed the multiplex PCR reads anew with MiXCR; each CDR3 protein has one entry. This table holds about 420,000 distinct CDR3 sequences, approximately 15% found once. Input material: blood. Every receptor here comes from a woman aged 18-29 years with Graves' hyperthyroidism.

This clonotype was observed at least ten times. This chain links TRBV28 with TRBJ2-5; D not resolved. V dropped 2 bases and J dropped 5 bases, with 9 bases sitting between them. CDR1 is MDHEN and CDR2 is SYDVKM in the germline V gene. The CDR3 contains 13 residues. The CDR3 nucleotides read TGTGCCAGCAGTTTAATAGGAACTGAGACCCAGTACTTC. Translation: CASSLIGTETQYF.

At least ten counts were recorded for this clonotype. The gene calls are TRBV7-3 and TRBJ2-2; perhaps TRBD1 as D (5 bases). Germline lookup yields CDR1 SGHTA and CDR2 FQGTGA. The CDR3 runs to 15 residues. V gave up 5 bases and J gave up 3 bases, with 13 bases separating them. CDR3 amino acids: CASSPPGIHTGELFF. The CDR3 DNA is TGTGCCAGCAGCCCCCCAGGGATCCACACCGGGGAGCTGTTTTTT.

This clonotype was found many times. The chain employs TRBV28 and TRBJ2-4; 11 bases line up with TRBD1. V lost 4 bases and J lost 4; bases outside the gene matches: 6. Germline V gene lookup returns CDR1 MDHEN and CDR2 SYDVKM. There are 16 residues in the CDR3. In DNA form, the CDR3 reads TGTGCCAGCAGTTCCTGGACAGGGGGCAGGAAAAACATTCAGTACTTC. Its protein is CASSSWTGGRKNIQYF.

This clonotype was seen repeatedly, ten times or more. The chain employs TRBV20-1 and TRBJ2-1; TRBD2 matches 10 bases. Germline V gene lookup returns CDR1 DFQATT and CDR2 SNEGSKA (reference sequence). Germline trimming cut 5 bases from V and 0 bases from J; bases unmatched to any gene: 16. The CDR3 has 19 residues. The CDR3 spells CSALISLAGGLSSYNEQFF. For the CDR3, the DNA is TGCAGTGCTTTGATTTCATTAGCGGGAGGCTTAAGCTCCTACAATGAGCAGTTCTTC.

This clonotype was recorded many times. This chain joins TRBV2 and TRBJ1-2; D perhaps matches TRBD1 (5 bases). The CDR3 spans 13 residues. Germline V gives CDR1 SNHLY, CDR2 FYNNEI. Trimming pared 8 bases from V and 4 bases from J, leaving 14 bases between. The CDR3, as DNA: TGTGCCAGCGGGGGTGACATTCCCTATGGCTACACCTTC. Its protein is CASGGDIPYGYTF.

The sample holds many counts of this clonotype. This chain uses TRBV27 with TRBJ2-1; 10 bases match TRBD1. There are 15 residues in the CDR3. V trimming: 5 bases; J trimming: 6 bases; junction bases outside the gene matches: 7. The germline V gene encodes CDR1 MNHEY and CDR2 SMNVEV (reference sequence). The CDR3 DNA reads TGTGCCAGCAGTCTTGACAGGGGGCTAACCAATGAGCAGTTCTTC. Its translation is CASSLDRGLTNEQFF.

This clonotype has a handful of counts. The chain couples TRBV6-1 to TRBJ2-2; D gene uncertain. CDR3 size: 14 residues. The V gene lost 10 bases and the J gene lost 0 bases, with 12 bases spanning the gap. Germline assignment: CDR1 MNHNS and CDR2 SASEGT. CDR3 nucleotides: TGTGCCATCCAAACACGGACGAACACCGGGGAGCTGTTTTTT. This encodes CAIQTRTNTGELFF.

The table lists this clonotype with many counts. This rearrangement joins TRBV12-3 or TRBV12-4 to TRBJ2-3; TRBD2 agrees at 15 bases. V was pared by 5 bases and J by 5 bases, with 8 bases of the junction left unmatched. This CDR3 is 17 amino acids long. In DNA, the CDR3 is TGTGCCAGCAGTCCAAGGACTAGCGGGAGGGAGGAAGATACGCAGTATTTT. Amino acids: CASSPRTSGREEDTQYF.

This clonotype was detected many times. This chain links TRBV28 with TRBJ2-7; 9 nucleotides agree with TRBD1. After removal of 8 bases from V and 0 bases from J, the junction contained 11 bases not matched to a gene. CDR3 length: 16 residues. Germline CDR1 MDHEN, CDR2 SYDVKM. CDR3: CASRSPGTGSSYEQYF. The CDR3 DNA reads TGTGCCAGCCGCTCCCCCGGGACAGGGAGCTCCTACGAGCAGTACTTC.

This clonotype has ten or more counts. This rearrangement joins TRBV7-9 to TRBJ2-5; D possibly matches TRBD1 or TRBD2 (6 bases each). CDR3 length: 15 amino acids. The ends were cut back, 1 base at V and 5 bases at J, with 14 bases in the middle. Germline V lookup: CDR1 SEHNR, CDR2 FQNEAQ (reference sequence). The CDR3 loop reads CASSLVAERGETQYF. In nucleotides, the CDR3 is TGTGCCAGCAGCTTAGTAGCGGAAAGGGGGGAGACCCAGTACTTC.

The rearrangement joins TRBV4-2 to TRBJ2-7; D call uncertain. V lost 1 base to trimming and J lost 2 bases, with 9 bases between them. Germline V gene sequence: CDR1 LGHNA, CDR2 YNFKEQ. CDR3 length: 14 amino acids. The CDR3 spells CASSQAQATYEQYF. The CDR3 DNA sequence: TGTGCCAGCAGCCAAGCGCAAGCGACCTACGAGCAGTACTTC.

This clonotype was detected ten times or more. The chain combines TRBV20-1 with TRBJ1-1; D ambiguous. This CDR3 region has 12 residues. Per the germline V gene, CDR1 is DFQATT and CDR2 is SNEGSKA (reference sequence). V shed 0 bases and J shed 5 bases, with 7 bases lying between them. The CDR3 protein is CSARDTGTEAFF. The CDR3 coding sequence is TGCAGTGCTAGAGATACTGGTACTGAAGCTTTCTTT.

Many counts were recorded for this clonotype. The chain carries TRBV19 and TRBJ2-5, with a tentative D call TRBD2 (6 bases). The ends were cut back, 3 bases at V and 4 bases at J, with 12 bases in the middle. Germline CDR1 LNHDA, CDR2 SQIVND (reference sequence). The CDR3 is 14 residues long. The CDR3 DNA reads as TGTGCCAGTAGTATCCGGGGGAGGACAGAGACCCAGTACTTC. Its protein is CASSIRGRTETQYF. The complete variable domain, with remaining parts taken from reference TRBV19 and TRBJ2-5, reads DGGITQSPKYLFRKEGQNVTLSCEQNLNHDAMYWYRQDPGQGLRLIYYSQIVNDFQKGDIAEGYSVSREKKESFPLTVTSAQKNPTAFYLCASSIRGRTETQYFGPGTRLLVL.

This clonotype was recorded many times. The chain joins TRBV11-2 to TRBJ2-7; no clear D. V was trimmed by 0 bases and J by 2 bases, leaving 14 bases between them. CDR1 SGHAT and CDR2 FQNNGV come from the germline V gene. The CDR3 is 16 residues long. This CDR3 is CASSLDFVAVTYEQYF. The CDR3 DNA sequence: TGTGCCAGCAGCTTAGATTTTGTGGCGGTGACCTACGAGCAGTACTTC.

The chain is built from TRBV18 and TRBJ2-5; no clear D. Trimming removed 8 bases at V and 13 bases at J, with 17 bases between. The germline gives CDR1 KGHSH, CDR2 LQKENI. This CDR3 spans 11 amino acids. CDR3 in DNA: TGTGCCAGCAGCCATGGAGCCCTCCTGTACTTC. The encoded protein is CASSHGALLYF. Full variable domain (outside the CDR3, taken from reference TRBV18 and TRBJ2-5): NAGVMQNPRHLVRRRGQEARLRCSPMKGHSHVYWYRQLPEEGLKFMVYLQKENIIDESGMPKERFSAEFPKEGPSILRIQQVVRGDSAAYFCASSHGALLYFGPGTRLLVL.

V is TRBV9 and J is TRBJ2-3; weak D call: TRBD2 (5 bases). The CDR3 length is 14 residues. Trimming stripped 3 bases from V and 4 bases from J, with 12 bases between. Germline-derived CDR1 and CDR2 are SGDLS and YYNGEE. The CDR3 here is CASSAPPRADTQYF. In nucleotides, the CDR3 is TGTGCCAGCAGCGCGCCACCGAGGGCAGATACGCAGTATTTT. Looking up the rest from reference TRBV9 and TRBJ2-3 gives the full variable domain: DSGVTQTPKHLITATGQRVTLRCSPRSGDLSVYWYQQSLDQGLQFLIQYYNGEERAKGNILERFSAQQFPDLHSELNLSSLELGDSALYFCASSAPPRADTQYFGPGTRLTVL.

This clonotype was recorded many times. V is TRBV2 and J is TRBJ2-7, with 10 nucleotides matching TRBD1. This CDR3 has 13 residues. Per germline, CDR1 SNHLY and CDR2 FYNNEI. The V segment lost 7 bases and the J segment 2 bases; nucleotides outside the gene matches: 2. The CDR3 protein is CASTGQGTYEQYF. The DNA of the CDR3 is TGTGCCAGCACGGGACAGGGGACCTACGAGCAGTACTTC.